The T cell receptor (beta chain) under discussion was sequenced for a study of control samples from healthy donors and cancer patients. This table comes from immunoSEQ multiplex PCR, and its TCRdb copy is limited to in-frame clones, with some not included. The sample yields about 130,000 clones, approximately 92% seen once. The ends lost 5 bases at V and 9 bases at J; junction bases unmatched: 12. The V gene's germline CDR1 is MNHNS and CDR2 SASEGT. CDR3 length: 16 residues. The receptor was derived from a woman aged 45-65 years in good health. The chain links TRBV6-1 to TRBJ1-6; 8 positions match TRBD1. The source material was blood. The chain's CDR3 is CASSQGQGANGSPLHF. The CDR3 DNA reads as TGTGCCAGCAGTCAAGGCCAGGGGGCAAATGGTTCACCCCTCCACTTT.